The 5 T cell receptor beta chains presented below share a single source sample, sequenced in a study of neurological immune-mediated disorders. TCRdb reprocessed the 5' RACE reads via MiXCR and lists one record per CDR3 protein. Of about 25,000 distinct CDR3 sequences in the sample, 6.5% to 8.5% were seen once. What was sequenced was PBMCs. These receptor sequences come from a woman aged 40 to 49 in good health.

The CDR3 bases are TGTGCCAGCAGCTTAGAACCACCCCCAGACACCGGGGAGCTGTTTTTT. Protein product: CASSLEPPPDTGELFF. The chain links TRBV7-6 to TRBJ2-2, with unresolved D. CDR3 size: 16 residues. CDR1 is SGHVS and CDR2 is FNYEAQ in the germline V gene. Trimming took 1 base from V and 3 from J, leaving 12 bases between them.

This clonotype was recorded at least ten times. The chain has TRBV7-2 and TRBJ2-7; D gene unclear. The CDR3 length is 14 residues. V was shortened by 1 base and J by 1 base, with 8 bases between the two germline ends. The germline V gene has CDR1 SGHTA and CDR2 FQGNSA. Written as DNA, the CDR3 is TGTGCCAGCAGCTTAGAGGGCGGATCCTACGAGCAGTACTTC. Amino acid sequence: CASSLEGGSYEQYF.

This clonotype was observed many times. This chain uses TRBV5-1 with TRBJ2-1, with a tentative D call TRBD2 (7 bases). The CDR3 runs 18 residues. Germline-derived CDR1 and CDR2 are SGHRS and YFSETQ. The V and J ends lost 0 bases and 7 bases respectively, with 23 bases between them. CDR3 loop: CASSLGALWPEGGNEQFF. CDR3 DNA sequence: TGCGCCAGCAGCTTGGGGGCTTTATGGCCGGAGGGGGGGAATGAGCAGTTCTTC.

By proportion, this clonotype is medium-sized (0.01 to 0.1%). This chain's CDR3 is CASSLRLSDMGEQFF. CDR3 DNA sequence: TGCGCCAGCAGCTTGCGCCTATCGGATATGGGTGAGCAGTTCTTC. The chain couples TRBV5-1 to TRBJ2-1; D uncertain. The ends were cut back, 1 base at V and 9 bases at J, with 17 bases in the middle. This CDR3 has 15 residues. CDR1 is SGHRS and CDR2 is YFSETQ in the germline V gene.

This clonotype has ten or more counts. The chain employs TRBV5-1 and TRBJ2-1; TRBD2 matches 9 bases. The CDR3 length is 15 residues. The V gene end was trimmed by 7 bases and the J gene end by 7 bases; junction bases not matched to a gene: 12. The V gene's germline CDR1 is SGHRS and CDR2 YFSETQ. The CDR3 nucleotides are TGCGCCAGCGGGTTGACTAGCGGTAGTAGGAATGAGCAGTTCTTC. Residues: CASGLTSGSRNEQFF.